In this sample, the clone carrying this T cell receptor beta chain turned up a few times. Its antigen remains unknown. V was clipped by 6 bases and J by 2 bases, with 17 bases between them. The CDR3 loop spans 16 amino acids. CDR1 is SGHVS, CDR2 FNYEAQ, per germline. This entry comes from a study of T cell repertoires in ileal Crohn's disease. For the study at large: Patients had a median roughly 7.9-year disease duration, and approximately 35% were active smokers. General study points: Active smokers at surgery had more clonal expansions than non-smokers. Mucosal expansions were suggested to be mainly CD8 T cells.

Measured with immunoSEQ multiplex PCR; TCRdb has only the in-frame clones, and not every one. The data contain some 1,900 clones, approximately 80% of them singletons. This clonotype was obtained from an adult with Crohn's disease. Sequencing was done on a sample of ileal tissue. J is TRBJ1-3 and V is TRBV7-6; D unresolved. DNA of the CDR3: TGTGCCAGCAGTCCCTCTCTAGGGAGGGCTGGAAACACCATATATTTT. It encodes CASSPSLGRAGNTIYF.